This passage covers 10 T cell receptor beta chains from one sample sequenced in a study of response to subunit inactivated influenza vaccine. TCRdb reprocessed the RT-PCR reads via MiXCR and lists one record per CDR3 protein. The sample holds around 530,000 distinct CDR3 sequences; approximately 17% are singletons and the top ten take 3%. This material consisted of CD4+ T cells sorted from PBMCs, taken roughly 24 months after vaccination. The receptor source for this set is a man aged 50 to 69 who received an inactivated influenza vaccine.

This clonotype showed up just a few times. DNA for the CDR3: TGTGCCAGCAGCTTCACGTTCCGGGAGGGCCGAACAGATACGCAGTATTTT. This translates into CASSFTFREGRTDTQYF. The chain uses TRBV7-6 and TRBJ2-3; TRBD2 matches 8 bases. Germline V gives CDR1 SGHVS, CDR2 FNYEAQ. V shed 3 bases, J shed 3 bases, and the junction held 11 bases outside the gene matches. CDR3 length: 17 residues.

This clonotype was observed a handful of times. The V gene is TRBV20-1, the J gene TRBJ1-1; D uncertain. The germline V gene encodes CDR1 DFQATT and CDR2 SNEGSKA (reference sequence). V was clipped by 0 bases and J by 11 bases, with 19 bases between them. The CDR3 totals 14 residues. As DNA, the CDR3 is TGCAGTGCTAGAGAAGAGACAACCCCCTTTCGGGCTTTCTTT. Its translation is CSAREETTPFRAFF.

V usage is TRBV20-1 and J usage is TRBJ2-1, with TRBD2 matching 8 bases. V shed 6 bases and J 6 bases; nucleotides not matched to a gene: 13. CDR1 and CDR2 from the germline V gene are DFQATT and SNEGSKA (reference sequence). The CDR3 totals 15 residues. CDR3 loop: CSASGSPGGPNEQFF. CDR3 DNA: TGCAGTGCATCTGGTAGCCCGGGAGGGCCCAATGAGCAGTTCTTC.

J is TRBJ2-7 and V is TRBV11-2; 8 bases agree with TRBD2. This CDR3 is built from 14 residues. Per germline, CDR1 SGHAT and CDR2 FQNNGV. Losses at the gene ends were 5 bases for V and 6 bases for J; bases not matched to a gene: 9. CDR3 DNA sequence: TGTGCCAGCAGCAAGGCCGGGACTAGGAGCGAGCAGTACTTC. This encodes CASSKAGTRSEQYF.

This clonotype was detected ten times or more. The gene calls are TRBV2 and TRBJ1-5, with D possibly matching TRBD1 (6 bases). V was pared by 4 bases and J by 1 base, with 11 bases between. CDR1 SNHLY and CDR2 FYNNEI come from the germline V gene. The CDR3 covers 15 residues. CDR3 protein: CASSVAQGSNQPQHF. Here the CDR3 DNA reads TGTGCCAGCAGTGTGGCACAGGGAAGCAATCAGCCCCAGCATTTT.

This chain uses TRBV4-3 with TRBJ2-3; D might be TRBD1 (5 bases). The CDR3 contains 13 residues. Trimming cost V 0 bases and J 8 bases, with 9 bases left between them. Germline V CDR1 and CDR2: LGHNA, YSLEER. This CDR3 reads CASSQDSGFTQYF. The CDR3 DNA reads TGCGCCAGCAGCCAAGATTCAGGGTTTACGCAGTATTTT.

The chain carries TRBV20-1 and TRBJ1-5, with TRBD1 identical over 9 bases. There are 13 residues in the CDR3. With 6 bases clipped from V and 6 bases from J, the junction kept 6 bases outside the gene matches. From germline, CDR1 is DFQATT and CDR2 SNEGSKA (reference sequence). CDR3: CSAGGQGFQPQHF. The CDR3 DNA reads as TGCAGTGCAGGGGGACAGGGTTTTCAGCCCCAGCATTTT.

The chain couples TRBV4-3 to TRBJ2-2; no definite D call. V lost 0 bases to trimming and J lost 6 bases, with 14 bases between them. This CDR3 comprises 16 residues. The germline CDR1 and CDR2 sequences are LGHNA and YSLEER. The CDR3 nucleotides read TGCGCCAGCAGCCAAGATTCCCGTGGGATTGCCGGGGAGCTGTTTTTT. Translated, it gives CASSQDSRGIAGELFF.

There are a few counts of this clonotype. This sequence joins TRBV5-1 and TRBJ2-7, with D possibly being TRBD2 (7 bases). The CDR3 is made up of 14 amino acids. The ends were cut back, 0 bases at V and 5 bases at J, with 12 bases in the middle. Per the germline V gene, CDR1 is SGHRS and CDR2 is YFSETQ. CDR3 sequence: CASSLVRGADEQYF. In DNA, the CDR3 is TGCGCCAGCAGCTTGGTTCGGGGGGCCGACGAGCAGTACTTC. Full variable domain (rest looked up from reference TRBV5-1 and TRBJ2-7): KAGVTQTPRYLIKTRGQQVTLSCSPISGHRSVSWYQQTPGQGLQFLFEYFSETQRNKGNFPGRFSGRQFSNSRSEMNVSTLELGDSALYLCASSLVRGADEQYFGPGTRLTVT.

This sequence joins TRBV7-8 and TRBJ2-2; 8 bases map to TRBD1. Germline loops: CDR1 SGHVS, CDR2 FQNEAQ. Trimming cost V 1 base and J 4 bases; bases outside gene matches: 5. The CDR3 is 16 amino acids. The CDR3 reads CASSLDWTGFTGELFF. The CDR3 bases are TGTGCCAGCAGCTTAGACTGGACAGGGTTCACCGGGGAGCTGTTTTTT.